The clone carrying this T cell receptor (beta chain) has a handful of counts. This sample is drawn from a study of lymphopenia after photon versus proton radiotherapy. The CDR3 runs to 15 residues. Trimming took 4 bases from V and 4 from J; bases not matched to a gene: 8. Germline V gene data show CDR1 as KGHSY and CDR2 as FQNENV. Only in-frame clones appear in the TCRdb table, and some are missing; sequencing was by immunoSEQ multiplex PCR. The sample contains 29,000 or so clones, 80% to 90% of which appear only once. This receptor was identified in an older woman with cholangiocarcinoma. Some clones in this sample may be carry-over from other donors' samples. This chain joins TRBV16 and TRBJ1-2; TRBD1 aligns across 8 bases. This sample comprised peripheral blood, obtained from a patient treated with proton-based radiotherapy. As DNA, the CDR3 is TGTGCCAGCAGCCCCCAGGGGGCGGATGTCTATGGCTACACCTTC. The encoded protein is CASSPQGADVYGYTF.